The next 7 T cell receptor beta chains were all read from a single sample in a study of T cells in Graves' hyperthyroidism and ophthalmopathy. TCR beta CDR3 region amplification was performed from RNA transcripts. HTBI primers were used for first-round RT-PCR of the TCR CDR3. Each CDR3 protein is one row after TCRdb ran MiXCR on the multiplex PCR reads. The table has some 460,000 distinct CDR3 sequences, around 16% seen once; the top ten hold around 14%. Specimen: blood. The receptors come from a woman aged 18-29 years with Graves' hyperthyroidism.

Notes on this clonotype: A much larger clone lies a single base off, so this may be a read error. The J gene is TRBJ2-7, the V gene TRBV7-8, with D uncertain. The germline gives CDR1 SGHVS, CDR2 FQNEAQ. The CDR3 extends over 14 amino acids. V shed 1 base and J shed 6 bases, with 13 bases lying between them. CDR3 loop: CASSLEARLSEQYF. In nucleotides, the CDR3 is TGTGCCAGCAGCTTAGAGGCGAGGCTGAGCGAGCAGTACTTC. Full variable domain (missing parts from reference TRBV7-8 and TRBJ2-7): GAGVSQSPRYKVAKRGQDVALRCDPISGHVSLFWYQQALGQGPEFLTYFQNEAQLDKSGLPSDRFFAERPEGSVSTLKIQRTQQEDSAVYLCASSLEARLSEQYFGPGTRLTVT.

This chain joins TRBV2 and TRBJ1-5; D is undetermined. Per germline, CDR1 SNHLY and CDR2 FYNNEI. This CDR3 spans 13 amino acids. V gave up 4 bases and J gave up 6 bases, with 10 bases separating them. In DNA, the CDR3 is TGTGCCAGCAGTGCCGACAAAGTTCAGCCCCAGCATTTT. Translated, it gives CASSADKVQPQHF.

This clonotype has more than one count but fewer than ten. The gene calls are TRBV9 and TRBJ2-2, with TRBD2 matching over 7 bases. This CDR3 region has 17 residues. Looked up from germline, CDR1 is SGDLS and CDR2 is YYNGEE. V gave up 4 bases and J gave up 7 bases; unmatched junction bases: 16. Written as DNA, the CDR3 is TGTGCCAGCAGCCAGGCGCTAAGCGGGATCCACGACGGGGAGCTGTTTTTT. It translates to CASSQALSGIHDGELFF.

CDR3 DNA: TGTGCCAGCAGGACCGGACAGGGGTATGAAAAACTGTTTTTT. Its protein product is CASRTGQGYEKLFF. The chain combines TRBV6-1 with TRBJ1-4; 9 bases line up with TRBD1. V trimming: 6 bases; J trimming: 6 bases; junction bases outside the gene matches: 5. The CDR3 loop spans 14 amino acids. Germline V gene lookup returns CDR1 MNHNS and CDR2 SASEGT.

V usage is TRBV28 and J usage is TRBJ1-4; 7 nucleotides line up with TRBD1. The germline CDR1 and CDR2 sequences are MDHEN and SYDVKM. J gave up 4 bases and V 6 bases, and 5 bases lay outside the gene matches. CDR3 size: 14 residues. CDR3 sequence: CASRQDRVNEKLFF. DNA for the CDR3: TGTGCCAGCAGACAAGACAGGGTTAATGAAAAACTGTTTTTT.

This clonotype appeared many times. The genes are TRBV20-1 and TRBJ2-5; TRBD1 or TRBD2 may be the D gene (5 bases each). Germline-derived CDR1 and CDR2 are DFQATT and SNEGSKA (reference sequence). This CDR3 region has 11 residues. Trimming took 7 bases from V and 4 from J, leaving 10 bases between them. The CDR3, as DNA: TGCAGTGGAGGGGATGGAGAGACCCAGTACTTC. Translated: CSGGDGETQYF.

The sample holds a few counts of this clonotype. V is TRBV7-2 and J is TRBJ2-5; maybe TRBD1 (5 bases). This CDR3 comprises 15 residues. The germline CDR1 and CDR2 sequences are SGHTA and FQGNSA. The V end was cut by 6 bases, the J end by 2 bases, with 16 bases between. The CDR3 sequence is CASRRARAQQETQYF. CDR3 nucleotide sequence: TGTGCCAGCAGACGAGCCAGGGCGCAGCAAGAGACCCAGTACTTC. The full variable domain, with the rest looked up from reference TRBV7-2 and TRBJ2-5, is GAGVSQSPSNKVTEKGKDVELRCDPISGHTALYWYRQSLGQGLEFLIYFQGNSAPDKSGLPSDRFSAERTGGSVSTLTIQRTQQEDSAVYLCASRRARAQQETQYFGPGTRLLVL.